This T cell receptor beta chain was sequenced during a study of blood T cell repertoires in COVID-19. The wider study: Acute-phase and convalescent COVID-19 samples originated in the United States, Italy and Spain. Sources were T cells, B-cell-depleted T cells, or PBMCs; the material itself was cDNA or gDNA.

How the authors handled the data: Estimates of nucleated cell counts were drawn from the amplification of reference gene primers. This table comes from immunoSEQ multiplex PCR, and its TCRdb copy is limited to in-frame clones, with some not included. V and J calls and clone size are as listed in that table; D and trimming were resolved from the DNA. The data hold 70,000 to 100,000 clones, with roughly 84% observed a single time. CDR1 and CDR2 from the germline V gene are LGHNA and YSLEER. CDR3 length: 16 amino acids. V lost 0 bases, J lost 7 bases, and 15 bases lay in between. This sequence originates from a woman aged 80 or older with acute or convalescent COVID-19. Sequencing input: peripheral blood. V is TRBV4-3 and J is TRBJ1-4; possible D gene TRBD1, 6 bases. This chain's CDR3 is CASSQDMGGGSEKLFF. The CDR3 nucleotides are TGCGCCAGCAGCCAAGATATGGGGGGCGGGAGTGAAAAACTGTTTTTT.